Sequencing of this TCR beta chain was carried out in a study of blood T cell repertoires in COVID-19. In the original analysis: The authors estimated nucleated cell counts from reference gene primer amplification. Using immunoSEQ multiplex PCR, the repertoire was profiled, and TCRdb retains in-frame clones only, with some absent. That table gives V, J and clone size, and the DNA gave D and trimming. This table has a few hundred thousand clones, approximately 80% appearing once. The germline CDR1 and CDR2 sequences are SGHRS and YFSETQ. V lost 2 bases and J 1 base, leaving 12 bases between the germline ends. This CDR3 has 15 residues.

The J gene is TRBJ1-1, the V gene TRBV5-1; tentatively, D is TRBD1 (5 bases). The sequence was collected from a woman between 40 and 55 years old who had recovered from COVID-19. Sequenced: peripheral blood. This CDR3 is CASSLRQQKNTEAFF. DNA for the CDR3: TGCGCCAGCAGCTTACGACAGCAAAAGAACACTGAAGCTTTCTTT.